This T cell receptor (beta chain) was sequenced in a study of monozygotic twins with inflammatory bowel disease. General observations from the study: Support was absent for any single strong signal or clonotype linked to IBD. There were differing immunosuppressive treatments, which may have added variability to patient repertoires.

Germline CDR1 SGDLS, CDR2 YYNGEE. This CDR3 comprises 15 residues. Following a re-call of the 5' RACE reads, TCRdb has one entry per CDR3 protein and lacks DNA. The listing contains 80,000 or so distinct CDR3 sequences. About this clonotype itself: No antigen is known for it.

The sequencing sample was made of blood. The rearrangement uses TRBV9 and TRBJ1-6; absent DNA, TCRdb's TRBD1 call cannot be checked. The origin of this receptor is a human donor with ulcerative colitis or Crohn's disease, or a healthy co-twin of an affected twin (not recorded which). The CDR3 is CASSVSQGADSPLHF.